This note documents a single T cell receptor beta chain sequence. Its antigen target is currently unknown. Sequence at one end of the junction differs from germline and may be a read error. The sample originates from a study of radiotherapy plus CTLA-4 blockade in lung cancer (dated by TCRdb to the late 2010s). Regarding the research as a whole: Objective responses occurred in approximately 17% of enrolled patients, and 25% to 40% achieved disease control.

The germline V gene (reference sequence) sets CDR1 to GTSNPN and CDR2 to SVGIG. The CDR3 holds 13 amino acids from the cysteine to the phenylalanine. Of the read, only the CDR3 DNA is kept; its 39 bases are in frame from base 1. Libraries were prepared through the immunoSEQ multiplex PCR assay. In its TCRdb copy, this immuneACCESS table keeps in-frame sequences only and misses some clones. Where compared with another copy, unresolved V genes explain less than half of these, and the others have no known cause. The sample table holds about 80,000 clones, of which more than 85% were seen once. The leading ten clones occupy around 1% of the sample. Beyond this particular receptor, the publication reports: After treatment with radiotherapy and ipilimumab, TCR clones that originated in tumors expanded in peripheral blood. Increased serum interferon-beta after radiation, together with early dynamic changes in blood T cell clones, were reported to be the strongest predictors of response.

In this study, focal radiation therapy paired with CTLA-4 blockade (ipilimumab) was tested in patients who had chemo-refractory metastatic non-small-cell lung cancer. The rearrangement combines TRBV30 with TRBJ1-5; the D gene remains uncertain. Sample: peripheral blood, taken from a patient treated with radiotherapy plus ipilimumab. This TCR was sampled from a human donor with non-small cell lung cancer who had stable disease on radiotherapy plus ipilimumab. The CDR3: CAWGVGIDQPQHF. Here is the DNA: TGTGCCTGGGGTGTGGGGATTGATCAGCCCCAGCATTTT.